A selection of T cell receptor beta chains follows, all from one sample in a study of a mutant IDH1 vaccine in newly diagnosed glioma. Sequenced by immunoSEQ multiplex PCR; TCRdb stores in-frame clones only, minus some. The sample yields 50,000 or so clones, approximately 79% seen once. Antigen specificity for these receptors is unknown. The sequenced sample was PBMCs, obtained from a glioma patient whose treatment included an IDH1 peptide vaccine. The source is a woman in her fifties or sixties with glioma. CDR3s include the opening cysteine and the closing phenylalanine or tryptophan. The order of the fields is D gene, J gene, clone size, V gene, CDR3 DNA, CDR3 protein. A D gene is named only where the DNA matches it firmly. Clone size, where shown, is once, few, many, or a class for clones that have expanded.

.	TRBJ2-5	.	TRBV18	TGTGCCAGCTCACATAGCCGGGGACTGGGGGAGACCCAGTACTTC	CASSHSRGLGETQYF
.	TRBJ1-1	.	TRBV2	TGTGCCAGCAGTCCCGACTTCGGGGCTTTCTTT	CASSPDFGAFF
TRBD1	TRBJ1-4	few	TRBV7-2	TGTGCCAGCAGCTCCACAGGGGCAAGTGAAAAACTGTTTTTT	CASSSTGASEKLFF
TRBD2	TRBJ2-5	.	TRBV27	TGTGCCAGCAGCAAAAGCGGGGCCCGAAAAGAGACCCAGTACTTC	CASSKSGARKETQYF
TRBD1	TRBJ1-2	.	TRBV4-2	TGTGCCAGCAGCCTTACCGGGACAGGGGCTGTTGGCTATGGCTACACCTTC	CASSLTGTGAVGYGYTF
.	TRBJ1-6	.	TRBV7-9	TGTGCCAGCAGCTCTGAAGTCGATTCACCCCTCCACTTT	CASSSEVDSPLHF
TRBD1	TRBJ1-2	.	TRBV27	TGTGCCAGCAGTTCCCTTCGACAGGGGAATGGCTACACCTTC	CASSSLRQGNGYTF
TRBD2	TRBJ2-3	.	TRBV7-2	TGTGCCAGCAGCGCCCACCTCTATCGGGGGGGCACAGATACGCAGTATTTT	CASSAHLYRGGTDTQYF
.	TRBJ1-2	.	TRBV5-6	TGTGCCAGCACCCAAGGGGCAGGTACCCTCCCTAACTATGGCTACACCTTC	CASTQGAGTLPNYGYTF
.	TRBJ1-5	.	TRBV25-1	TGTGCCAGCAGTCGCCGGGGTAGGCCCCAGCATTTT	CASSRRGRPQHF
.	TRBJ2-5	.	TRBV2	TGTGCCAGCAGTGAATTAGAATCCGCCCAGTACTTC	CASSELESAQYF
.	TRBJ2-7	.	TRBV29-1	TGCAGCGTGGGTCCTCGGGGAGAGCAGTACTTC	CSVGPRGEQYF
TRBD1	TRBJ1-2	.	TRBV6-1	TGTGCCAGTGTTAAGGGGGCGGAAGGCTACACCTTC	CASVKGAEGYTF
TRBD1	TRBJ2-2	.	TRBV19	TGTGCCAGTAGTACGGGGGACAGGAGGAACACCGGGGAGCTGTTTTTT	CASSTGDRRNTGELFF
TRBD2	TRBJ2-3	.	TRBV19	TGTGCCAGTACCTGGACTAGCGGAAGCACAGATACGCAGTATTTT	CASTWTSGSTDTQYF
.	TRBJ2-3	.	TRBV7-3	TGTGCCAGCAGCCAATTGCCGGGGGCCTCCACAGATACGCAGTATTTT	CASSQLPGASTDTQYF
.	TRBJ1-2	.	TRBV19	TGTGCCAGTAGTGGGATCTATGGCTACACCTTC	CASSGIYGYTF
.	TRBJ1-5	.	TRBV9	TGTGCCAGCAGCGTAGGGGACGATCAGCCCCAGCATTTT	CASSVGDDQPQHF
TRBD2	TRBJ2-3	.	TRBV6-1	TGTGCCAGCAGTGAAGTGACCGGTCCAGCGGGGGGGGTCACAGATACGCAGTATTTT	CASSEVTGPAGGVTDTQYF
TRBD2	TRBJ2-1	.	TRBV4-2	TGTGCCAGCAGCCAAGAGCAGCGGGGGACCTCCTACAATGAGCAGTTCTTC	CASSQEQRGTSYNEQFF
.	TRBJ1-2	.	TRBV5-1	TGCGCCAGCAGCTTGGGGGACCTCCACTATGGCTACACCTTC	CASSLGDLHYGYTF
.	TRBJ1-1	.	TRBV6-1	TGTGCCAGCAGTGAAGAAGGGGGGAACACTGAAGCTTTCTTT	CASSEEGGNTEAFF
TRBD1	TRBJ1-1	.	TRBV5-1	TGCGCCAGCAGAATTTCGACAGGGGATGTTAACACTGAAGCTTTCTTT	CASRISTGDVNTEAFF
.	TRBJ1-5	.	TRBV2	TGTGCCAGCAAAGCGGTTTCAGGGGTCAATCAGCCCCAGCATTTT	CASKAVSGVNQPQHF
.	TRBJ2-3	.	TRBV29-1	TGCAGCGCCCAGGGGGGCGGGGGAGGGCCAGATACGCAGTATTTT	CSAQGGGGGPDTQYF
.	TRBJ1-3	.	TRBV19	TGTGCCAGTAGCCCTGGCACTCTCGGCTCTGGAAACACCATATATTTT	CASSPGTLGSGNTIYF
.	TRBJ1-4	.	TRBV21-1	TGTGCCTATTGTGAGGGGGCCAGAACTAATGAAAAACTGTTTTTT	CAYCEGARTNEKLFF
.	TRBJ1-6	.	TRBV11-2	TGTGCCAGCAGCTTACTGGTTAGTTCACCCCTCCACTTT	CASSLLVSSPLHF
TRBD1	TRBJ1-4	.	TRBV5-1	TGCGCCAGCAGCTTGGCGCCGTCAGGGGGGGACGAAAAACTGTTTTTT	CASSLAPSGGDEKLFF
TRBD1	TRBJ2-7	once	TRBV11-3	TGTGCCAGCAGATCTGACAGGGGGCGATCCTACGAGCAGTACTTC	CASRSDRGRSYEQYF
TRBD1	TRBJ2-6	.	TRBV10-3	TGTGCCATCAGTGCAAACAGGGGGAGCTCTGGGGCCAACGTCCTGACTTTC	CAISANRGSSGANVLTF
.	TRBJ2-5	.	TRBV12-5	TGTGCTACGCGCTCCGGTCGGGGCGAAGAGACCCAGTACTTC	CATRSGRGEETQYF
TRBD2	TRBJ2-1	.	TRBV19	TGTGCCAGTAGTCCGCGGGGGGGCTTGAATGAGCAGTTCTTC	CASSPRGGLNEQFF
TRBD1	TRBJ1-2	once	TRBV29-1	TGCAGCGTCGTACCCGGGACAGGGGTCTATGGCTACACCTTC	CSVVPGTGVYGYTF
TRBD2	TRBJ2-1	.	TRBV5-1	TGCGCCAGCAATCTAGCGGGGTTTAACAATGAGCAGTTCTTC	CASNLAGFNNEQFF
.	TRBJ2-1	.	TRBV19	TGTGCCAGTACGGAGCGCAGGGCAACCTACAATGAGCAGTTCTTC	CASTERRATYNEQFF
.	TRBJ2-3	.	TRBV7-2	TGTGCCAGCAGCTACCACCTCGCAGATACGCAGTATTTT	CASSYHLADTQYF
.	TRBJ1-5	.	TRBV28	TGTGCCAGCCGACAGAGCTACGGCAATCAGCCCCAGCATTTT	CASRQSYGNQPQHF
.	TRBJ2-5	.	TRBV19	TGTGCCAGTAGTACGGACCTGAGGGAGACCCAGTACTTC	CASSTDLRETQYF
.	TRBJ2-7	.	TRBV27	TGTGCCAGCAGTTTAACAGGGATCCACGAGCAGTACTTC	CASSLTGIHEQYF
.	TRBJ1-1	few	TRBV7-2	TGTGCCAGCAGCTTAGGGGGGCAGGGAAGGACTGAAGCTTTCTTT	CASSLGGQGRTEAFF
TRBD1	TRBJ2-4	.	TRBV5-1	TGCGCCAGCAGCTCTGGGACAGGGGGCTCTACCAAAAACATTCAGTACTTC	CASSSGTGGSTKNIQYF
.	TRBJ1-2	once	TRBV7-8	TGTGCCAGCAGCTCTACAGGATACTATGGCTACACCTTC	CASSSTGYYGYTF
.	TRBJ1-4	.	TRBV4-2	TGTGCCAGCAGCCAACGGTTTAATGAAAAACTGTTTTTT	CASSQRFNEKLFF
TRBD1	TRBJ1-5	once	TRBV6-1	TGTGCCAGCCTCAAATGGACAGGGGGCAATCAGCCCCAGCATTTT	CASLKWTGGNQPQHF
TRBD1	TRBJ1-6	.	TRBV30	TGTGCCTGGAGGCTCCGGGACAGGGATAATTCACCCCTCCACTTT	CAWRLRDRDNSPLHF
.	TRBJ2-6	.	TRBV4-2	TGTGCCAGCAGCCTTACAGGCTCTGGGGCCAACGTCCTGACTTTC	CASSLTGSGANVLTF
TRBD1	TRBJ2-7	.	TRBV7-6	TGTGCCAGCAGCTTAGGGACAGGGGGGACCTCCTACGAGCAGTACTTC	CASSLGTGGTSYEQYF
.	TRBJ2-7	.	TRBV5-1	TGCGCCAGCAGCTTAACAACCTACGAGCAGTACTTC	CASSLTTYEQYF
TRBD1	TRBJ2-4	.	TRBV5-1	TGCGCCAGCAGCTTGGCCCCGGACAGGGCAAACATTCAGTACTTC	CASSLAPDRANIQYF
.	TRBJ1-1	.	TRBV6-4	TGTGCCAGCAAGGCGGAGCACGCACTTAACACTGAAGCTTTCTTT	CASKAEHALNTEAFF
.	TRBJ1-2	.	TRBV10-3	TGTGCCATCACCGGGGCGGGGAATGGCTACACCTTC	CAITGAGNGYTF
.	TRBJ1-2	few	TRBV28	TGTGCCAGCAGTCCGGCGGCTCGCGGCTACACCTTC	CASSPAARGYTF
.	TRBJ2-3	.	TRBV5-5	TGTGCCAGCAGCGGTCCGGGAGCAACCACAGATACGCAGTATTTT	CASSGPGATTDTQYF
TRBD1	TRBJ1-1	once	TRBV6-6	TGTGCCACCAGGGCAGGGGGCACTGAAGCTTTCTTT	CATRAGGTEAFF
.	TRBJ1-1	.	TRBV7-9	TGTGCCAGCAGCTCGGGTCATGACAGACCGAACACTGAAGCTTTCTTT	CASSSGHDRPNTEAFF
.	TRBJ1-1	.	TRBV4-2	TGTGCCAGCAGCCAGGACGATCTGAACACTGAAGCTTTCTTT	CASSQDDLNTEAFF